One sample yielded the 2 T cell receptor beta chains listed below, sequenced in a study of beta chain features in type 1 diabetes. The investigators reverse transcribed all of the isolated RNA, so they sequenced expressed TCRB transcripts. The table came from immunoSEQ multiplex PCR; TCRdb's copy has only in-frame clones and leaves some out. The top ten clones hold 0.02% to 0.025% of a sample with 900,000 or so clones, roughly 16% of them seen once. Specimen: naive CD4+ T cells from blood. Receptors were obtained from a woman younger than 30 in good health.

This clone came up a few times. The V call is TRBV7-2, the J call TRBJ2-3; TRBD2 agrees at 10 bases. Trimming at V came to 5 bases and at J to 4 bases, leaving 6 bases not matched to a gene. The CDR3 consists of 15 residues. CDR1 SGHTA and CDR2 FQGNSA come from the germline V gene. CDR3 residues: CASSPGLAVADTQYF. The DNA for the CDR3 is TGTGCCAGCAGCCCCGGACTAGCGGTTGCAGATACGCAGTATTTT.

The chain combines TRBV7-2 with TRBJ2-3, with D perhaps being TRBD1 or TRBD2 (6 bases each). The V and J ends lost 4 bases and 3 bases respectively, with 11 bases between them. Germline loops: CDR1 SGHTA, CDR2 FQGNSA. The CDR3 sequence is 14 residues long. This CDR3 is CASSSGGPTDTQYF. The CDR3 DNA follows: TGTGCCAGCAGCTCTGGGGGGCCGACAGATACGCAGTATTTT.